This T cell receptor (beta chain) was documented in a study of blood T cell repertoires in COVID-19. Study details: Specimens from acute and convalescent COVID-19 originated in the United States, Italy and Spain. Sample material is recorded as cDNA or gDNA derived from T cells, B-cell-depleted T cells, or PBMCs.

Method: immunoSEQ multiplex PCR; TCRdb's copy keeps in-frame clones and lacks some. The sample yields approximately 250,000 clones, over 70% seen once. Trimming left V 0 bases short and J 5 bases short, with 8 bases between. The CDR3 spans 14 residues. The V gene's germline CDR1 is PRHDT and CDR2 FYEKMQ (reference sequence). The genes are TRBV13 and TRBJ2-1; D is possibly TRBD1 (5 bases). The TCR originated in a human donor in a cohort sampled during active COVID-19. The sample taken for sequencing was peripheral blood. CDR3: CASSLGTEDNEQFF. For the CDR3, the DNA is TGTGCCAGCAGCTTAGGGACAGAAGACAATGAGCAGTTCTTC.